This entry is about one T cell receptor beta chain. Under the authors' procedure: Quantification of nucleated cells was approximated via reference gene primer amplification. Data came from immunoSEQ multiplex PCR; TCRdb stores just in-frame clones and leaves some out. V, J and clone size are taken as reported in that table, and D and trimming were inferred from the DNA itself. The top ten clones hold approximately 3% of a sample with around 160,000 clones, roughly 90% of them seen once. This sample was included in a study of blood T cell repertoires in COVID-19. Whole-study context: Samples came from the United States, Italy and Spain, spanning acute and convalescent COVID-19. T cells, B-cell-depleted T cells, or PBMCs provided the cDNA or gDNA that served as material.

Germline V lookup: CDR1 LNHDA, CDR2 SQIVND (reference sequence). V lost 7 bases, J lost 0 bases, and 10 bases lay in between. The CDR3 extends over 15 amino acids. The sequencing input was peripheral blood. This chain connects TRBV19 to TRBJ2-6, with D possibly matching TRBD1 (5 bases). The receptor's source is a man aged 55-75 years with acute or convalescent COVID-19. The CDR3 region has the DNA TGTGCCAGTACAGGGTTACTCTCTGGGGCCAACGTCCTGACTTTC. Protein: CASTGLLSGANVLTF.